This TCR beta chain was captured by sequencing in a study of T cells in Graves' hyperthyroidism and ophthalmopathy. This clonotype was detected only a few times. Its cognate antigen is unknown. Any patient presenting with uncontrolled infection, other autoimmune disease, pregnancy or lactation was left out. Thyroid ultrasound, orbital computed tomography, clinical symptoms, and serum thyroxine and TRAb underpinned diagnoses. General study findings and limits: Most thyroid clonotypes expanded above 0.001 appeared in blood too. The model identified upcoming ophthalmopathy a median approximately six months ahead of onset.

Amplification of TCR beta CDR3 regions was performed using RNA transcripts as template. HTBI primers drove first-round RT-PCR of the TCR CDR3. TCRdb passed the multiplex PCR reads through MiXCR, listing each CDR3 protein once. The data contain over 45,000 distinct CDR3 sequences, around half of them seen just once; the ten biggest clones take up around 11%. Between the trimmed V and J ends, which lost 4 bases and 2 bases, there was a span of 8 bases. CDR1 LGHDT and CDR2 YNNKEL come from the germline V gene (reference sequence). The CDR3 runs to 14 residues. The clonotype comes from a woman in her twenties or thirties with Graves' ophthalmopathy. The chain carries TRBV3-1 and TRBJ2-2; no definite D call. Sequenced sample: blood. DNA of the CDR3: TGTGCCAGCAGCCGATTCACAAACACCGGGGAGCTGTTTTTT. Protein: CASSRFTNTGELFF.